One and the same sample provided the 8 T cell receptor beta chains below, sequenced in a study of blood T cells in healthy people across ages. With a J-beta primer mix and a sample-barcoded 5' primer, a second PCR ran 7 to 11 cycles. Each CDR3 protein gets one entry after TCRdb re-called the 5' RACE reads with MiXCR. The sample lists roughly 930,000 distinct CDR3 sequences, roughly 52% occurring once. Sample: blood. The receptors stem from a man younger than 45 in good health.

The chain couples TRBV28 to TRBJ2-1; D gene uncertain. In germline, CDR1 is MDHEN, CDR2 SYDVKM. The CDR3 sequence is 12 residues long. V was trimmed by 7 bases and J by 2 bases, leaving 6 bases between them. Here the CDR3 DNA reads TGTGCCAGCACCCAGGCCTACAATGAGCAGTTCTTC. It encodes CASTQAYNEQFF.

The V call is TRBV7-9, the J call TRBJ2-5; D ambiguous. Between the trimmed V and J ends, which lost 7 bases and 5 bases, there was a span of 14 bases. Germline CDR1 reads SEHNR; CDR2 reads FQNEAQ (reference sequence). This CDR3 is 13 amino acids long. CDR3 in DNA: TGTGCCAGCACCGAACCGAGCGAGGAGACCCAGTACTTC. Translated, it gives CASTEPSEETQYF.

This chain links TRBV5-6 with TRBJ2-5; D remains ambiguous. The germline V gene encodes CDR1 SGHDT and CDR2 YYEEEE. This CDR3 is 16 amino acids long. V lost 0 bases and J lost 0, with 12 bases in between. The CDR3 loop is CASSLVGQNHQETQYF. CDR3 sequence (DNA): TGTGCCAGCAGCTTGGTCGGGCAGAATCACCAAGAGACCCAGTACTTC.

The chain is built from TRBV7-8 and TRBJ2-3; 10 bases are a match to TRBD2. Trimming at V came to 3 bases and at J to 4 bases, leaving 19 bases not matched to a gene. The length of the CDR3 is 20 residues. CDR1 SGHVS and CDR2 FQNEAQ come from the germline V gene. The CDR3 spells CASSLTRAWGLAQVADTQYF. In DNA, the CDR3 is TGTGCCAGCAGCTTGACTAGGGCTTGGGGACTAGCGCAGGTAGCAGATACGCAGTATTTT.

This sequence joins TRBV4-1 and TRBJ1-2; weak D call: TRBD1 (5 bases). V was pared by 3 bases and J by 2 bases, with 10 bases between. The CDR3 is made up of 14 amino acids. Germline CDR1 and CDR2: MGHRA and YSYEKL. The CDR3 spells CASSQPGTNYGYTF. CDR3 DNA sequence: TGCGCCAGCAGCCAGCCCGGGACGAACTATGGCTACACCTTC.

The rearrangement links TRBV12-3 or TRBV12-4 to TRBJ2-5, with a possible D match to TRBD2 (5 bases). Trimming took 5 bases from V and 4 from J, leaving 17 bases between them. The length of the CDR3 is 15 residues. In nucleotides, the CDR3 is TGTGCCAGCAGTCCGAAACGGGAAACTGGAGAGACCCAGTACTTC. Its protein is CASSPKRETGETQYF.

V usage is TRBV12-3 or TRBV12-4 and J usage is TRBJ1-4; D not certain. The CDR3 covers 15 residues. Trimming pared 7 bases from V and 4 bases from J, leaving 16 bases between. CDR3 amino acids: CASKGWTAFNEKLFF. The CDR3 DNA sequence: TGTGCCAGCAAAGGGTGGACTGCCTTTAATGAAAAACTGTTTTTT.

This clonotype was counted only a few times. The chain recombines TRBV6-5 with TRBJ2-3, with 7 bases identical to TRBD1. There are 17 residues in the CDR3. Unmatched junction bases numbered 10, after V lost 0 bases and J lost 4 bases. Germline V lookup: CDR1 MNHEY, CDR2 SVGAGI. The CDR3 spells CASSYSYSLGGADTQYF. The CDR3 nucleotides are TGTGCCAGCAGTTACTCATATTCCCTAGGGGGCGCAGATACGCAGTATTTT.